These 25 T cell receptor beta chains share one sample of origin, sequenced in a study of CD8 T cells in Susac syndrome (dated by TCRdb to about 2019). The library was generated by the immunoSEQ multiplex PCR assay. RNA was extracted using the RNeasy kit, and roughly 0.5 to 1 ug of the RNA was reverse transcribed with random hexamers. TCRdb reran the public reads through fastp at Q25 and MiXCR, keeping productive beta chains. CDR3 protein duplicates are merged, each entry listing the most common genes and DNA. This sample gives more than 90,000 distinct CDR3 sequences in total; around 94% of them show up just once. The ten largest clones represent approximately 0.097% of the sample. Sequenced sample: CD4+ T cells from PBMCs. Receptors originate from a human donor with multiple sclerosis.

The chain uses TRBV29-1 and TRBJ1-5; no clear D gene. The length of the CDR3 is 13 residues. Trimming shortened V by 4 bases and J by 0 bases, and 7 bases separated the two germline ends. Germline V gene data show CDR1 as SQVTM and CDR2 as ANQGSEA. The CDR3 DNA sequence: TGCAGCGTTGCGGGAGATAGCAATCAGCCCCAGCATTTT. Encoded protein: CSVAGDSNQPQHF.

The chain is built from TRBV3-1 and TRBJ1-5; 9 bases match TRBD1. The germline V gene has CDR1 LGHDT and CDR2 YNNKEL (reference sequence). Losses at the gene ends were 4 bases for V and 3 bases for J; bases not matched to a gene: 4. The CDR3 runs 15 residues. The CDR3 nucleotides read TGTGCCAGCAGCCCCGCACAGGGGGCCAATCAGCCCCAGCATTTT. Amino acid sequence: CASSPAQGANQPQHF.

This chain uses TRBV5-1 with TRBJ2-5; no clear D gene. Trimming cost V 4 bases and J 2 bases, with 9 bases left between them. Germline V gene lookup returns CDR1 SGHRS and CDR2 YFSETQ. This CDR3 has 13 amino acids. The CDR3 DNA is TGCGCCAGCAGCGCGACGTTACAAGAGACCCAGTACTTC. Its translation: CASSATLQETQYF.

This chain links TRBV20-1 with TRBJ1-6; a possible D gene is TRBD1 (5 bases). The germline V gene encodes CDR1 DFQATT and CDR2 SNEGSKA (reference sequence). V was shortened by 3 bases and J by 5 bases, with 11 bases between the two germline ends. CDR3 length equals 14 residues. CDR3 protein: CSARGLSHNSPLHF. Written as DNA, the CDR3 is TGCAGTGCTAGGGGACTTTCTCATAATTCACCCCTCCACTTT.

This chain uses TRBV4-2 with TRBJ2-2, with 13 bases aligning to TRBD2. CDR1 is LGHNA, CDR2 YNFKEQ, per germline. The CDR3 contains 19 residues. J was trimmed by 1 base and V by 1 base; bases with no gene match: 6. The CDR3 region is CASSQVVGLAGENTGELFF. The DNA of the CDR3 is TGTGCCAGCAGCCAAGTGGTAGGACTAGCGGGGGAGAACACCGGGGAGCTGTTTTTT.

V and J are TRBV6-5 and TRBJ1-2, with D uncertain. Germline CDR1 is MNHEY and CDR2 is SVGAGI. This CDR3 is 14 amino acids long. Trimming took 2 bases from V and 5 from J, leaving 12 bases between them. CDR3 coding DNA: TGTGCCAGCAGTTACGACTGGCTAGGATATGGCTACACCTTC. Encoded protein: CASSYDWLGYGYTF.

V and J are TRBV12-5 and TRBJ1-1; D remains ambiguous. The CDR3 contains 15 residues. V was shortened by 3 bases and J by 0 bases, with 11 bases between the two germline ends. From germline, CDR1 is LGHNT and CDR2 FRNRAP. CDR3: CASGFGGEMNTEAFF. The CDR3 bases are TGTGCTAGTGGTTTTGGAGGAGAAATGAACACTGAAGCTTTCTTT.

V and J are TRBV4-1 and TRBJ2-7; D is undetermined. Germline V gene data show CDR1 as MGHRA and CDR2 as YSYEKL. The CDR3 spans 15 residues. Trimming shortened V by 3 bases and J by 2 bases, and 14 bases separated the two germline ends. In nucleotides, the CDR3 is TGCGCCAGCAGCCATCATGACGCAGGTCCCTACGAGCAGTACTTC. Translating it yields CASSHHDAGPYEQYF.

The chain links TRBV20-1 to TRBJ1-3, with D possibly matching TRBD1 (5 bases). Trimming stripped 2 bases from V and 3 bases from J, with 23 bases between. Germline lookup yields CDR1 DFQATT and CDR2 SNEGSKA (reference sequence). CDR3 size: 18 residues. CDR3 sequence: CSARSRGGGGGIGNTIYF. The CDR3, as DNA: TGCAGTGCTAGATCGCGTGGTGGGGGAGGAGGCATTGGAAACACCATATATTTT.

CDR3 bases: TGTGCCAGCAGTCCGGGACTCCGAATTGGGGAGACCCAGTACTTC. Its translation: CASSPGLRIGETQYF. The chain employs TRBV2 and TRBJ2-5, with a possible D match to TRBD2 (6 bases). Germline CDR1 and CDR2: SNHLY and FYNNEI. The CDR3 consists of 15 residues. With 5 bases removed from V and 5 bases from J, the gap between germline ends came to 18 bases.

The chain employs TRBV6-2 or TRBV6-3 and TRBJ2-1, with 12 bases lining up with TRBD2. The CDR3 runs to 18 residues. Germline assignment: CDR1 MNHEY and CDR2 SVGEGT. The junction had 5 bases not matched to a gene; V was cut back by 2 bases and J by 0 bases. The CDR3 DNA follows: TGTGCCAGCAGTTACGCTAGCGGGGGGGAATTCTCCTACAATGAGCAGTTCTTC. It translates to CASSYASGGEFSYNEQFF.

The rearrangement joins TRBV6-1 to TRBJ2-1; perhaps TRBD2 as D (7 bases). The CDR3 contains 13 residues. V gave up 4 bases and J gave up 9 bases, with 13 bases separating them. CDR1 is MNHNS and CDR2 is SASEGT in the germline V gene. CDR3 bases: TGTGCCAGCAGTGCTGGGGGGGGCACTGAGCAGTTCTTC. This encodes CASSAGGGTEQFF.

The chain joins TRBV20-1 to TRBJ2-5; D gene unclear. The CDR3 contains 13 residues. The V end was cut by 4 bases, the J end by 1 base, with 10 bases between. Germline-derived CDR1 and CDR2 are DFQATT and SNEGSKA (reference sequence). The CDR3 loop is CSANDLFQETQYF. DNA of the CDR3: TGCAGTGCTAATGATCTCTTCCAAGAGACCCAGTACTTC.

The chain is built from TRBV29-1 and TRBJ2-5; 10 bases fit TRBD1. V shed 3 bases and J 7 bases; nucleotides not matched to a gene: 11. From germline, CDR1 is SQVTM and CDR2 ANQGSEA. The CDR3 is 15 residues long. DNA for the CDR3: TGCAGCGTTGACTTACCGGGACAGGGGAAGGGGACCCAGTACTTC. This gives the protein CSVDLPGQGKGTQYF.

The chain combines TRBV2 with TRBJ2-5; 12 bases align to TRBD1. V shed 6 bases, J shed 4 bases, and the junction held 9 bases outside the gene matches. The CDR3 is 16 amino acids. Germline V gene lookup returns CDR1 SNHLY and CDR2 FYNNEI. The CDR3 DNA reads TGTGCCAGCAGGGCTGGGACAGGGGGCCTTGTAGAGACCCAGTACTTC. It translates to CASRAGTGGLVETQYF.

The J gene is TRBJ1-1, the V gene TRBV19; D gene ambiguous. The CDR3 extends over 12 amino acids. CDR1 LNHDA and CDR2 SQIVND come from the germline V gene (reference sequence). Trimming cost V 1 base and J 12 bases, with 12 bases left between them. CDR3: CASSIAQGRTFF. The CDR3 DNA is TGTGCCAGTAGTATAGCCCAAGGAAGAACTTTCTTT.

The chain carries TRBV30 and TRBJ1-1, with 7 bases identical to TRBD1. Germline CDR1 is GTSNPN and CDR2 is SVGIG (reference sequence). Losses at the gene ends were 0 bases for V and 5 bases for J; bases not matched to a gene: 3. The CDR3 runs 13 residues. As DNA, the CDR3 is TGTGCCTGGAGTGTAAAGGGGGCGACTGAAGCTTTCTTT. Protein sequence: CAWSVKGATEAFF.

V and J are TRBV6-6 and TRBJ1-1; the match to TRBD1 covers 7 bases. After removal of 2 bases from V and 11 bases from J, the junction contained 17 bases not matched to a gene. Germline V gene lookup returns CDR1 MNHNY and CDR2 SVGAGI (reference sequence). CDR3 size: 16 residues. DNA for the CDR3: TGTGCCAGCAGTTACCCGATGGGTACAGGGGCCCTTGAGGCTTTCTTT. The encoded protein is CASSYPMGTGALEAFF.

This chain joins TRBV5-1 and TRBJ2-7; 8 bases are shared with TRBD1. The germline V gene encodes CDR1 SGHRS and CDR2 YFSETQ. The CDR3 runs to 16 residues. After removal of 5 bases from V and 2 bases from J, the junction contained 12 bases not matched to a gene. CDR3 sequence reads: CASSGLGQGWAYEQYF. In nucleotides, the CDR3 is TGCGCCAGCAGTGGCCTTGGACAGGGATGGGCCTACGAGCAGTACTTC.

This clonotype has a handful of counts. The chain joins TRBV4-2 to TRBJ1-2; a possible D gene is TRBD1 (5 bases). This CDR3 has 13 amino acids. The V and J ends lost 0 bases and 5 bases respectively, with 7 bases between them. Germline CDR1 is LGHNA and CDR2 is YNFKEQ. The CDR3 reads CASSQDGGYGYTF. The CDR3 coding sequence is TGTGCCAGCAGCCAAGATGGGGGATATGGCTACACCTTC.

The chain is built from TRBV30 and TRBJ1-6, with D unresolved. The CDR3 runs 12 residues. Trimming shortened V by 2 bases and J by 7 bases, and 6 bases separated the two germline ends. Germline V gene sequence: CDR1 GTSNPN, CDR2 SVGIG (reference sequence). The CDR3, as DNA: TGTGCCTGGAGTCGGGCAAATTCACCCCTCCACTTT. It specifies CAWSRANSPLHF.

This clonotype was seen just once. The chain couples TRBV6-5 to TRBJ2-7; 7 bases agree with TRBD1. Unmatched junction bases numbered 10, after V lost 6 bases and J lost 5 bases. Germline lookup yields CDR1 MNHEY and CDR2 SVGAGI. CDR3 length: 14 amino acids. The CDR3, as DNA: TGTGCCAGCAGCTACCGGGACAGAATAAACGAGCAGTACTTC. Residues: CASSYRDRINEQYF.

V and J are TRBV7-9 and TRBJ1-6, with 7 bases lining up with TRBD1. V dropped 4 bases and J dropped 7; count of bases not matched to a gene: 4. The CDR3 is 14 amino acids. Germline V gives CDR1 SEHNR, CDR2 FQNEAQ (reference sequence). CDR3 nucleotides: TGTGCCAGCAGCTCAGGACAGGTCAATTCACCCCTCCACTTT. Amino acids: CASSSGQVNSPLHF.

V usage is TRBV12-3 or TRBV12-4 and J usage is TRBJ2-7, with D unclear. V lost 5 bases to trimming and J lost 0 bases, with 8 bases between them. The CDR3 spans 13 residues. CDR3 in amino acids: CASSPATSYEQYF. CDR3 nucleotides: TGTGCCAGCAGTCCAGCAACCTCCTACGAGCAGTACTTC.

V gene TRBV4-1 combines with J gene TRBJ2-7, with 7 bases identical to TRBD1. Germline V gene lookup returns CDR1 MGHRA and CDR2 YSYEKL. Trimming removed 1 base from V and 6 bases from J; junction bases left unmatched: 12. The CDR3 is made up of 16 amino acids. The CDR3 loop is CASSQGPRTGRGEQYF. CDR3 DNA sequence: TGCGCCAGCAGCCAAGGTCCCCGGACAGGCAGGGGCGAGCAGTACTTC.